The 6 T cell receptor beta chains below were found in one sample sequenced in a study of untreated major depressive disorder. Measured with immunoSEQ multiplex PCR; TCRdb has only the in-frame clones, and not every one. The sample yields about 20,000 clones, more than 75% seen once. The sample comprised CD4+ T cells from PBMCs. Receptor source: a woman aged 25 to 39 in good health.

V and J are TRBV18 and TRBJ1-1, with D uncertain. The CDR3 loop spans 13 amino acids. Germline V gene lookup returns CDR1 KGHSH and CDR2 LQKENI. Trimming stripped 6 bases from V and 2 bases from J, with 10 bases between. The CDR3 nucleotides read TGTGCCAGCTCCGGCAGACCAAACACTGAAGCTTTCTTT. Protein: CASSGRPNTEAFF.

The V gene is TRBV4-3, the J gene TRBJ1-2, with D perhaps TRBD1 (6 bases). Per germline, CDR1 LGHNA and CDR2 YSLEER. The CDR3 has 15 amino acids. V lost 1 base and J 7 bases, leaving 16 bases between the germline ends. The CDR3 protein is CASSQARGAWGGYTF. The CDR3 DNA is TGCGCCAGCAGCCAAGCGAGGGGGGCATGGGGTGGCTACACCTTC.

This rearrangement joins TRBV28 to TRBJ1-5; a possible D gene is TRBD1 (5 bases). Germline CDR1 is MDHEN and CDR2 is SYDVKM. Trimming stripped 5 bases from V and 7 bases from J, with 18 bases between. The CDR3 runs to 15 residues. The CDR3 reads CASSPSDTSGQPQHF. CDR3 nucleotide sequence: TGTGCCAGCAGTCCTTCGGACACGTCAGGACAGCCCCAGCATTTT.

The chain has TRBV19 and TRBJ1-1; D is undetermined. Trimming removed 5 bases at V and 7 bases at J, with 20 bases between. The CDR3 has 15 residues. Germline-derived CDR1 and CDR2 are LNHDA and SQIVND (reference sequence). CDR3 nucleotide sequence: TGTGCCAGTAGTCCCAGAGCCGCAGGTGGGTTTGAAGCTTTCTTT. It encodes CASSPRAAGGFEAFF.

The gene calls are TRBV28 and TRBJ1-5; TRBD1 might be the D (5 bases). V lost 5 bases, J lost 1 base, and 6 bases lay in between. Germline V gives CDR1 MDHEN, CDR2 SYDVKM. CDR3 length: 13 residues. The CDR3 nucleotides are TGTGCCAGCAGTGGGGGGAGCAATCAGCCCCAGCATTTT. Encoded protein: CASSGGSNQPQHF.

This rearrangement joins TRBV30 to TRBJ1-5, with TRBD1 as a possible D gene (5 bases). CDR3 length: 13 residues. Germline V gene lookup returns CDR1 GTSNPN and CDR2 SVGIG (reference sequence). Trimming took 2 bases from V and 5 from J, leaving 10 bases between them. CDR3 sequence reads: CAWSRLGDQPQHF. Written as DNA, the CDR3 is TGTGCCTGGAGTCGTTTAGGGGATCAGCCCCAGCATTTT.